The clone carrying this T cell receptor beta chain was counted a few times. The antigen remains unidentified. This sample is part of a study of cytomegalovirus exposure and HLA in healthy donors. Study-level points and caveats: A list of more than 150 TCR beta chains associated with cytomegalovirus was given. Later work showed greater clonal expansion in HLA-associated TCR beta chains than in equally common others.

The primer mix had 60 Vbeta and 13 Jbeta primers. Authors' data handling: Counted up in a later analysis, unique TCR beta chains came to about 80 million, with around 10 million shared. TCRdb keeps only in-frame clones here, not all; method: immunoSEQ multiplex PCR. From that table come the V and J calls and clone size; the DNA was used to work out D and trimming. This table has around 110,000 clones, 9% to 10% appearing once. Germline CDR1 and CDR2: WSHSY and SAAADI. Losses at the gene ends were 6 bases for V and 8 bases for J; bases not matched to a gene: 13. The CDR3 has 15 amino acids. The sample consisted of PBMCs. This receptor was obtained from a man aged 30 to 45 in good health and CMV-seronegative. This rearrangement joins TRBV10-2 to TRBJ1-2; 9 bases line up with TRBD1. CDR3 protein: CASSLQGARDPGYTF. As DNA, the CDR3 is TGCGCCAGCAGCCTACAGGGGGCCAGAGACCCCGGCTACACCTTC.